The 15 T cell receptor beta chains given below trace back to one sample, sequenced in a study of tumor and adjacent non-tumor tissue in lung cancer. Three rounds of nested PCR, following a modified ARM-PCR protocol, produced the TCRbeta library. TCRdb independently ran MiXCR on the multiplex PCR reads; one entry per CDR3 protein. This sample yields some 200,000 distinct CDR3 sequences, of which about 71% are seen a single time; 25% belongs to the top ten. The template was RNA from unsorted bulk tissue. The sample consisted of lung tumor tissue. These receptors were collected from a man aged 60 to 69 with non-small cell lung cancer.

Regarding this clonotype: Mismatch with germline at one junction end may stem from a read error. V gene TRBV28 combines with J gene TRBJ1-2; TRBD1 might be the D (5 bases). Germline V gene data show CDR1 as MDHEN and CDR2 as SYDVKM. The CDR3 spans 17 residues. CDR3 nucleotides: TGTGTCAGCAGTTCCCCTGGGAGGGGAAATTCGAACTATGGCTACACCTTC. Its translation: CVSSSPGRGNSNYGYTF.

Ten or more counts support this clonotype. The V gene is TRBV6-2 or TRBV6-3, the J gene TRBJ2-7; D may be TRBD1 (5 bases). V was cut by 5 bases and J by 2 bases, with 13 bases left in between. CDR1 MNHEY and CDR2 SVGEGT come from the germline V gene. The CDR3 totals 14 residues. The CDR3 DNA sequence: TGTGCCAGCAGTCTACAAACAGGACCCTACGAGCAGTACTTC. It encodes CASSLQTGPYEQYF.

The CDR3 nucleotides are TGTGCCAGTAGTACAACTAGCGCCCTTTACAATGAGCAGTTCTTC. It specifies CASSTTSALYNEQFF. The chain joins TRBV19 to TRBJ2-1, with 7 bases fitting TRBD2. The CDR3 covers 15 residues. From germline, CDR1 is LNHDA and CDR2 SQIVND (reference sequence). With 4 bases clipped from V and 4 bases from J, the junction kept 7 bases outside the gene matches. Variable domain in full (rest from reference TRBV19 and TRBJ2-1): DGGITQSPKYLFRKEGQNVTLSCEQNLNHDAMYWYRQDPGQGLRLIYYSQIVNDFQKGDIAEGYSVSREKKESFPLTVTSAQKNPTAFYLCASSTTSALYNEQFFGPGTRLTVL.

Ten or more counts support this clonotype. The chain uses TRBV11-2 and TRBJ1-4; D unclear. Trimming removed 5 bases at V and 1 base at J, with 11 bases between. CDR1 and CDR2 from the germline V gene are SGHAT and FQNNGV. CDR3 length: 15 residues. The chain's CDR3 is CASSTSPLTNEKLFF. The CDR3 DNA reads TGTGCCAGCAGCACTTCCCCCCTAACTAATGAAAAACTGTTTTTT.

The gene calls are TRBV12-5 and TRBJ2-1; 9 bases map to TRBD2. There are 14 residues in the CDR3. V shed 6 bases, J shed 3 bases, and the junction held 3 bases outside the gene matches. Germline CDR1 and CDR2: LGHNT and FRNRAP. CDR3 residues: CASGPSGDYNEQFF. In DNA, the CDR3 is TGTGCTAGTGGGCCTAGCGGGGACTACAATGAGCAGTTCTTC.

With respect to this clonotype: Since a much larger clone is just one base distant, this may be a read error. This chain uses TRBV29-1 with TRBJ1-1; D is possibly TRBD1 (5 bases). Trimming removed 4 bases from V and 8 bases from J, with 14 bases in between. CDR3 length: 12 residues. The germline CDR1 and CDR2 sequences are SQVTM and ANQGSEA. The CDR3 loop reads CSVGGTNQEAFF. The CDR3 DNA is TGCAGCGTTGGCGGGACCAACCAAGAAGCTTTCTTT. Full variable domain (outside the CDR3, taken from reference TRBV29-1 and TRBJ1-1): SAVISQKPSRDICQRGTSLTIQCQVDSQVTMMFWYRQQPGQSLTLIATANQGSEATYESGFVIDKFPISRPNLTFSTLTVSNMSPEDSSIYLCSVGGTNQEAFFGQGTRLTVV.

Of note for this clonotype: The conserved final phenylalanine or tryptophan is absent from the CDR3, which likely points to a read error. This rearrangement joins TRBV5-5 to TRBJ1-2; D uncertain. CDR3 length: 13 amino acids. The germline CDR1 and CDR2 sequences are SGHKS and YYEKEE (reference sequence). The CDR3 protein is CTSSLPGQEGYTL. The CDR3 coding sequence is TGTACCAGCAGCTTACCAGGTCAGGAGGGCTACACCTTA.

This chain links TRBV20-1 with TRBJ2-2; the D call may be TRBD1 or TRBD2 (6 bases each). Trimming took 6 bases from V and 4 from J, leaving 18 bases between them. Germline V CDR1 and CDR2: DFQATT, SNEGSKA (reference sequence). The CDR3 runs to 15 residues. CDR3 amino acids: CSARRWGAGTGELFF. The CDR3 DNA follows: TGCAGTGCCAGAAGATGGGGGGCGGGCACCGGGGAGCTGTTTTTT.

On this clonotype: A junction end diverges from the germline sequence, so it may reflect a read error. The chain employs TRBV11-2 and TRBJ2-3; 7 nucleotides match TRBD1. This CDR3 is 17 amino acids long. CDR1 is SGHAT, CDR2 FQNNGV, per germline. CDR3 sequence: CPSSLLLKGARTDTQYF. Here the CDR3 DNA reads TGTCCCAGCAGCTTGCTTCTTAAGGGGGCCCGCACAGATACGCAGTATTTT.

This clonotype came up many times. This chain connects TRBV20-1 to TRBJ2-2, with TRBD2 identical over 11 bases. Trimming took 3 bases from V and 3 from J; bases not matched to a gene: 6. The CDR3 runs to 16 residues. Germline assignment: CDR1 DFQATT and CDR2 SNEGSKA (reference sequence). The CDR3 nucleotides read TGCAGTGCTAGGTTAGCGGGAGGGCCGGACACCGGGGAGCTGTTTTTT. Its protein is CSARLAGGPDTGELFF.

A remark on this clonotype: Likely a read error: the CDR3 ends without its conserved phenylalanine or tryptophan. The chain uses TRBV11-2 and TRBJ1-1; D is perhaps TRBD1 (5 bases). Germline V lookup: CDR1 SGHAT, CDR2 FQNNGV. The CDR3 is made up of 14 amino acids. In nucleotides, the CDR3 is TGTCCCAGCAGCTTAGTCGGAAGGGGCACTGAAGCTTTCTCT. It is translated as CPSSLVGRGTEAFS.

A word on this clonotype: This sequence may be a read error, since a much larger clone differs from it by one base. The chain employs TRBV20-1 and TRBJ2-7; possibly TRBD2 for D (5 bases). This CDR3 contains 13 residues. The germline V gene encodes CDR1 DFQATT and CDR2 SNEGSKA (reference sequence). CDR3 in DNA: TGCAGTGCTAGGGACTCTCTATACTACGCGCAGTACTTC. Protein product: CSARDSLYYAQYF.

The J gene is TRBJ1-1, the V gene TRBV12-3 or TRBV12-4; a weak D match, TRBD1 (5 bases). The V and J ends lost 4 bases and 2 bases respectively, with 11 bases between them. The CDR3 loop spans 14 amino acids. The DNA of the CDR3 is TGTGCCAGCAGTTCCCGGGACGGAAACACTGAAGCTTTCTTT. Translated: CASSSRDGNTEAFF.

Concerning this clonotype: The junction does not match germline at one end; this may be a read error. The V gene is TRBV6-2 or TRBV6-3, the J gene TRBJ2-7; 7 nucleotides line up with TRBD2. Germline V gene data show CDR1 as MNHEY and CDR2 as SVGEGT. This CDR3 is 13 amino acids long. DNA for the CDR3: TGTGCCAGCAGCTTAGAGGGAGGGAGGGAGCAGTATTTC. Translating gives CASSLEGGREQYF.

Regarding this clonotype: One end of the junction does not line up with germline, which may come from a read error. V usage is TRBV20-1 and J usage is TRBJ1-5; D unclear. The CDR3 extends over 14 amino acids. Germline CDR1 DFQATT, CDR2 SNEGSKA (reference sequence). Here the CDR3 reads CNAKSAEVDQPQHF. CDR3 DNA sequence: TGCAATGCTAAGTCTGCAGAGGTTGATCAGCCCCAGCATTTT.